One and the same sample provided the 28 T cell receptor beta chains below, sequenced in a study of cytomegalovirus exposure and HLA in healthy donors. It was with 60 Vbeta and 13 Jbeta primers that the PCR ran. Clones were sequenced by immunoSEQ multiplex PCR, and TCRdb holds only the in-frame ones, with some missing. The sample shows hundreds of thousands of clones, over 60% of them seen only once. Sequencing was performed on PBMCs. These TCRs come from a male donor in good health and CMV-seronegative.

V usage is TRBV5-1 and J usage is TRBJ1-1, with 10 bases matching TRBD1. J lost 8 bases, V lost 6 bases, and 13 bases had no gene match. This CDR3 spans 15 amino acids. From germline, CDR1 is SGHRS and CDR2 YFSETQ. The CDR3 nucleotides read TGCGCCAGCACGCTACCCGTAGGGACAGGGGACGAAGCTTTCTTT. It encodes CASTLPVGTGDEAFF.

The genes are TRBV10-3 and TRBJ2-7, with 8 bases matching TRBD2. The CDR3 has 13 residues. In germline, CDR1 is ENHRY, CDR2 SYGVKD. V was clipped by 7 bases and J by 3 bases; unmatched bases: 5. CDR3 nucleotides: TGTGCCATCAAGAGCGGGAGAGACTACGAGCAGTACTTC. It encodes CAIKSGRDYEQYF.

Only one count was recorded for this clone. The chain employs TRBV7-9 and TRBJ1-1; a possible D gene is TRBD1 (6 bases). Trimming cost V 5 bases and J 5 bases, with 12 bases left between them. The CDR3 spans 13 residues. Germline CDR1 reads SEHNR; CDR2 reads FQNEAQ (reference sequence). CDR3 sequence reads: CASSPTGLTEAFF. The CDR3 nucleotides are TGTGCCAGCAGCCCCACAGGGTTGACTGAAGCTTTCTTT.

The V gene is TRBV30, the J gene TRBJ2-1, with TRBD2 identical over 10 bases. Trimming took 2 bases from V and 0 from J; bases not matched to a gene: 1. CDR1 and CDR2 from the germline V gene are GTSNPN and SVGIG (reference sequence). The length of the CDR3 is 15 residues. Here the CDR3 reads CAWSSSGSSYNEQFF. The CDR3 DNA reads as TGTGCCTGGAGTTCTAGCGGGAGCTCCTACAATGAGCAGTTCTTC.

This clone has just a few counts. The CDR3 protein is CASSMAGRDQPQHF. CDR3 in DNA: TGTGCCAGTAGTATGGCGGGGAGAGATCAGCCCCAGCATTTT. The chain couples TRBV19 to TRBJ1-5; D is undetermined. V gave up 3 bases and J gave up 5 bases, with 11 bases separating them. This CDR3 has 14 amino acids. Germline CDR1 LNHDA, CDR2 SQIVND (reference sequence). Using reference TRBV19 and TRBJ1-5 for the parts outside the CDR3, the full variable domain is DGGITQSPKYLFRKEGQNVTLSCEQNLNHDAMYWYRQDPGQGLRLIYYSQIVNDFQKGDIAEGYSVSREKKESFPLTVTSAQKNPTAFYLCASSMAGRDQPQHFGDGTRLSIL.

The chain recombines TRBV27 with TRBJ2-3; D not resolved. Germline V gene sequence: CDR1 MNHEY, CDR2 SMNVEV (reference sequence). This CDR3 region has 12 residues. V lost 3 bases and J lost 2, with 3 bases in between. CDR3 region: CASSFITDTQYF. In DNA form, the CDR3 reads TGTGCCAGCAGTTTCATCACAGATACGCAGTATTTT.

This clone was observed a handful of times. V is TRBV7-2 and J is TRBJ2-1; D not certain. The CDR3 loop spans 14 amino acids. Germline CDR1 is SGHTA and CDR2 is FQGNSA. Trimming took off 4 bases at V and 0 bases at J, with 7 bases between the two ends. CDR3 nucleotides: TGTGCCAGCAGCTCCCGTAGCTCCTACAATGAGCAGTTCTTC. It yields the protein CASSSRSSYNEQFF.

V is TRBV19 and J is TRBJ2-1, with TRBD2 matching 11 bases. The CDR3 spans 14 residues. Per germline, CDR1 LNHDA and CDR2 SQIVND (reference sequence). The junction had 7 bases not matched to a gene; V was cut back by 8 bases and J by 7 bases. This chain's CDR3 is CASRLAGSRNEQFF. The CDR3 nucleotides read TGTGCCAGTCGACTAGCGGGAAGTCGAAATGAGCAGTTCTTC. Full variable domain (rest looked up from reference TRBV19 and TRBJ2-1): DGGITQSPKYLFRKEGQNVTLSCEQNLNHDAMYWYRQDPGQGLRLIYYSQIVNDFQKGDIAEGYSVSREKKESFPLTVTSAQKNPTAFYLCASRLAGSRNEQFFGPGTRLTVL.

V is TRBV19 and J is TRBJ1-1, with a tentative D call TRBD1 (5 bases). This CDR3 spans 16 amino acids. Per the germline V gene, CDR1 is LNHDA and CDR2 is SQIVND (reference sequence). The germline V and J ends were trimmed by 9 bases and 0 bases, with 20 bases remaining between them. CDR3 amino acids: CASTLGGDGMNTEAFF. CDR3 DNA sequence: TGTGCCAGCACCCTCGGGGGAGACGGCATGAACACTGAAGCTTTCTTT.

The CDR3 protein is CASSSVGFSEKLFF. DNA of the CDR3: TGTGCCAGCAGTTCCGTCGGTTTTAGTGAAAAACTGTTTTTT. V gene TRBV28 combines with J gene TRBJ1-4; D is unresolved. The CDR3 is 14 residues long. From germline, CDR1 is MDHEN and CDR2 SYDVKM. V lost 4 bases and J lost 7, with 13 bases in between.

V gene TRBV21-1 combines with J gene TRBJ2-1; the D segment call TRBD1 is taken from the table without a DNA check. TRBV21-1 is annotated as a pseudogene. There are 14 residues in the CDR3. CDR3 in amino acids: CASSTRDREDEQFF. In DNA, the CDR3 is TGTGCCAGCAGCACCCGGGACAGGGAAGATGAGCAGTTCTTC.

This chain's CDR3 is CASSLLGALNEKLFF. The DNA of the CDR3 is TGTGCCAGCAGCTTGTTGGGAGCCCTGAATGAAAAACTGTTTTTT. This chain uses TRBV5-4 with TRBJ1-4; the D is unclear. This CDR3 has 15 amino acids. Germline values: CDR1 SGHNT, CDR2 YYREEE (reference sequence). The V end lost 1 base, the J end lost 5 bases, and 12 bases lay between the germline ends.

This sequence joins TRBV4-3 and TRBJ2-2, with D perhaps matching TRBD2 (6 bases). The CDR3 is 17 residues long. The germline V gene encodes CDR1 LGHNA and CDR2 YSLEER. Trimming shortened V by 0 bases and J by 2 bases, and 13 bases separated the two germline ends. The CDR3, as DNA: TGCGCCAGCAGCCAAGAATCTGGGGGGATAAACACCGGGGAGCTGTTTTTT. Its translation is CASSQESGGINTGELFF.

This clone was found a few times. The rearrangement uses TRBV29-1 and TRBJ2-1, with D tentatively TRBD1 (6 bases). The CDR3 is 17 amino acids. The germline V gene encodes CDR1 SQVTM and CDR2 ANQGSEA. The V end was cut by 4 bases, the J end by 10 bases, with 29 bases between. The CDR3 DNA reads as TGCAGCGTTGGGGGGCCCTACCCCTCGGATGCCAATTACGAGCAGTTCTTC. Translation: CSVGGPYPSDANYEQFF.

V usage is TRBV30 and J usage is TRBJ2-3, with D possibly matching TRBD1 (5 bases). Germline-derived CDR1 and CDR2 are GTSNPN and SVGIG (reference sequence). This CDR3 spans 13 amino acids. With 3 bases removed from V and 4 bases from J, the gap between germline ends came to 11 bases. The CDR3 here is CAWSVRESDTQYF. The CDR3 DNA is TGTGCCTGGAGCGTCAGGGAATCAGATACGCAGTATTTT.

The chain has TRBV6-5 and TRBJ2-7; 11 nucleotides align to TRBD2. J lost 3 bases, V lost 6 bases, and 4 bases had no gene match. CDR1 is MNHEY and CDR2 is SVGAGI in the germline V gene. The CDR3 runs to 14 residues. The CDR3 sequence: CASRTSGDFYEQYF. The CDR3 DNA sequence: TGTGCCAGCAGGACTAGCGGGGACTTCTACGAGCAGTACTTC.

V gene TRBV4-1 combines with J gene TRBJ1-2; the match to TRBD1 covers 10 bases. J lost 5 bases, V lost 0 bases, and 3 bases had no gene match. Looked up from germline, CDR1 is MGHRA and CDR2 is YSYEKL. The CDR3 length is 15 residues. CDR3 sequence: CASSQDGTGDYGYTF. As DNA, the CDR3 is TGCGCCAGCAGCCAAGATGGGACAGGGGATTATGGCTACACCTTC.

This clone has only one observation. The junction departs from the called germline gene at one end, perhaps through a read error. Other DNA sequences within the sample encode an identical CDR3. The rearrangement uses TRBV6-1 and TRBJ1-6, with D uncertain. Germline CDR1 MNHNS, CDR2 SASEGT. This CDR3 region has 15 residues. The DNA of the CDR3 is TGTGCCAGTAGTGTCACAGTTAACTATAATTCACCCCTCCACTTT. Protein product: CASSVTVNYNSPLHF.

This clone was observed a single time. This sequence joins TRBV13 and TRBJ2-1; the match to TRBD1 covers 7 bases. CDR3 length equals 14 residues. The ends lost 3 bases at V and 3 bases at J; junction bases unmatched: 2. Per the germline V gene, CDR1 is PRHDT and CDR2 is FYEKMQ (reference sequence). The CDR3 loop is CASSFDRDYNEQFF. The CDR3 DNA reads TGTGCCAGCAGCTTTGACAGGGACTACAATGAGCAGTTCTTC.

The chain has TRBV28 and TRBJ1-2, with 10 bases identical to TRBD1. The trim removed 6 bases at V and 2 bases at J, leaving 9 bases unmatched. CDR1 MDHEN and CDR2 SYDVKM come from the germline V gene. The CDR3 has 16 amino acids. The CDR3 loop is CASREPGQGTNYGYTF. Written as DNA, the CDR3 is TGTGCCAGCAGGGAGCCGGGACAGGGGACCAACTATGGCTACACCTTC.

The V gene is TRBV30, the J gene TRBJ2-5; 7 bases are a match to TRBD1. The J call may be wrong; the DNA end is better matched by TRBJ2-7. In germline, CDR1 is GTSNPN, CDR2 SVGIG (reference sequence). This CDR3 region has 13 residues. CDR3 protein: CAWSEGQPYEQYF. CDR3 in DNA: TGTGCCTGGAGTGAGGGACAGCCTTACGAGCAGTACTTC.

The J gene is TRBJ1-5, the V gene TRBV6-6, with 7 bases lining up with TRBD1. V lost 6 bases and J lost 2; bases outside the gene matches: 4. This CDR3 comprises 14 residues. The germline CDR1 and CDR2 sequences are MNHNY and SVGAGI (reference sequence). The CDR3 loop reads CASSHGQGNQPQHF. In DNA form, the CDR3 reads TGTGCCAGCAGCCACGGACAGGGCAATCAGCCCCAGCATTTT.

This sequence joins TRBV4-2 and TRBJ2-1, with TRBD2 identical over 7 bases. Trimming removed 0 bases from V and 15 bases from J; junction bases left unmatched: 8. Germline lookup yields CDR1 LGHNA and CDR2 YNFKEQ. This CDR3 region has 13 residues. CDR3 coding DNA: TGTGCCAGCAGCCAAGATAGGACGGGAGGAAGGTTCTTC. Protein product: CASSQDRTGGRFF.

Relative to its sample, this clone is medium-sized. This chain joins TRBV9 and TRBJ2-2; 11 bases are a match to TRBD2. The CDR3 is 16 amino acids. V trimming: 4 bases; J trimming: 1 base; junction bases outside the gene matches: 3. CDR1 and CDR2 (germline): SGDLS, YYNGEE. The CDR3 is CASSLGTSGNTGELFF. DNA of the CDR3: TGTGCCAGCAGCTTGGGGACTAGCGGGAACACCGGGGAGCTGTTTTTT.

J is TRBJ2-5 and V is TRBV6-5; no clear D gene. The J call may be incorrect, as the DNA end agrees better with TRBJ2-7. Looked up from germline, CDR1 is MNHEY and CDR2 is SVGAGI. This CDR3 is built from 14 residues. CDR3: CASSYRSASYEQYF. CDR3 bases: TGTGCCAGCAGTTACCGGTCCGCTTCCTACGAGCAGTACTTC.

The rearrangement links TRBV4-1 to TRBJ1-1; TRBD1 agrees at 8 bases. Per the germline V gene, CDR1 is MGHRA and CDR2 is YSYEKL. Trimming removed 8 bases from V and 6 bases from J; junction bases left unmatched: 14. The CDR3 is 15 amino acids. CDR3 residues: CASGAGTGPKAEAFF. For the CDR3, the DNA is TGCGCCAGCGGAGCCGGGACAGGACCTAAGGCTGAAGCTTTCTTT.

The rearrangement uses TRBV7-6 and TRBJ2-5; TRBD1 aligns across 11 bases. The J call may be faulty, since TRBJ2-7 better matches the DNA end. The CDR3 runs to 16 residues. Germline values: CDR1 SGHVS, CDR2 FNYEAQ. CDR3 residues: CASSPLQGQGAYEQYF. Here the CDR3 DNA reads TGTGCCAGCAGCCCCCTCCAGGGACAGGGGGCCTACGAGCAGTACTTC.

Notes on this clone: This specimen includes other DNA sequences encoding the same CDR3. The J gene is TRBJ2-1, the V gene TRBV7-9; 9 nucleotides match TRBD2. Germline lookup yields CDR1 SEHNR and CDR2 FQNEAQ (reference sequence). The CDR3 length is 16 residues. Trimming removed 0 bases from V and 2 bases from J; junction bases left unmatched: 2. CDR3 nucleotide sequence: TGTGCCAGCAGCTTAGCCCTAGCGGGAACCTACAATGAGCAGTTCTTC. Translating gives CASSLALAGTYNEQFF.